This T cell receptor beta chain was captured in a study of T cells in Graves' hyperthyroidism and ophthalmopathy. There were TCR beta CDR3 regions amplified from RNA transcripts. First-round RT-PCR with HTBI primers amplified the TCR CDR3 region. TCRdb itself ran the multiplex PCR reads through MiXCR, one entry per CDR3 protein. Among fewer than 350,000 distinct CDR3 sequences listed, about 13% were seen once. Hyperthyroidism was newly diagnosed in patients aged 18 to 65 (duration under 2 months). In the case of this clonotype: Its antigen remains unidentified.

Study-level findings and limits: Ophthalmopathy got predicted by the model a median around 6.6 months before its onset. Using 13 V-J features, a model discriminated ophthalmopathy from stable hyperthyroidism.

CDR1 is SGHRS, CDR2 YFSETQ, per germline. The CDR3 consists of 13 residues. Trimming removed 3 bases at V and 7 bases at J, with 10 bases between. The specimen sequenced was blood. The J gene is TRBJ2-2, the V gene TRBV5-1, with D tentatively TRBD2 (5 bases). The sequence derives from a middle-aged woman with Graves' hyperthyroidism. The CDR3 bases are TGCGCCAGCAGCTCATCCGGGGTCGGGGAGCTGTTTTTT. Amino acids: CASSSSGVGELFF. Drawing the rest from reference TRBV5-1 and TRBJ2-2, the complete variable domain is KAGVTQTPRYLIKTRGQQVTLSCSPISGHRSVSWYQQTPGQGLQFLFEYFSETQRNKGNFPGRFSGRQFSNSRSEMNVSTLELGDSALYLCASSSSGVGELFFGEGSRLTVL.